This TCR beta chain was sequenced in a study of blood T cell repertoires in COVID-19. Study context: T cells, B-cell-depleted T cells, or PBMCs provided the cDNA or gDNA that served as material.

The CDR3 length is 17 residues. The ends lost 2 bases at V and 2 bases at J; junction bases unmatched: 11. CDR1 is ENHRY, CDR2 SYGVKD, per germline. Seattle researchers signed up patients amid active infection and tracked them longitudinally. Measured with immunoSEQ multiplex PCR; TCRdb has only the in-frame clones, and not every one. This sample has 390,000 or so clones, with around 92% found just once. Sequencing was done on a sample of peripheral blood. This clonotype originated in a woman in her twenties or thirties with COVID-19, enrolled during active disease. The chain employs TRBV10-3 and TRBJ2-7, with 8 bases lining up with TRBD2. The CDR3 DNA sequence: TGTGCCATCAGTGAGGCCTGGCGAGCGGGGGCACCCTACGAGCAGTACTTC. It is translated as CAISEAWRAGAPYEQYF.